Listed below are T cell receptor beta chains from one sample, sequenced in a study of cytomegalovirus exposure and HLA in healthy donors. Data came from immunoSEQ multiplex PCR; TCRdb stores just in-frame clones and leaves some out. The profile covers roughly 100,000 clones, with over 60% appearing a single time and under 6.5% taken by the ten largest. Sequencing was performed on PBMCs. These receptors came from a man in his 60s in good health and CMV-seropositive. Both conserved end residues are part of each CDR3. D genes are given only for firm matches. Not all rows give a size; the values are once, few, many and, for expanded clones, a class.

>TRBJ1-4|TRBV2|NA|NA
CASSVAAQANEKLFF
TGTGCCAGCAGTGTGGCCGCGCAGGCTAATGAAAAACTGTTTTTT
>TRBJ2-3|TRBV7-6|NA|TRBD1
CASSPQTGGAGDTQYF
TGTGCCAGCAGCCCCCAGACAGGGGGCGCGGGAGATACGCAGTATTTT
>TRBJ2-3|TRBV11-2|NA|NA
CASSLDRTVDTQYF
TGTGCCAGCAGCTTAGACCGGACAGTTGATACGCAGTATTTT
>TRBJ1-1|TRBV28|NA|TRBD1
CASSYHYRGNTEAFF
TGTGCCAGCAGCTACCACTACAGGGGGAACACTGAAGCTTTCTTT
>TRBJ2-3|TRBV5-8|once|TRBD1
CASSFGDRVNTQYF
TGTGCCAGCAGCTTCGGAGACAGGGTAAATACGCAGTATTTT
>TRBJ1-2|TRBV6-5|once|NA
CASSPLLGGVYGYTF
TGTGCCAGCAGCCCGCTTCTAGGGGGGGTCTATGGCTACACCTTC
>TRBJ1-5|TRBV2|NA|NA
CASGQISNQPQHF
TGTGCCAGCGGGCAGATTAGCAATCAGCCCCAGCATTTT
>TRBJ2-3|TRBV10-3|NA|TRBD2
CAISEFVAGASTDTQYF
TGTGCCATCAGTGAGTTCGTAGCGGGGGCCAGCACAGATACGCAGTATTTT
>TRBJ1-5|TRBV7-2|NA|NA
CASSSVNSNQPQHF
TGTGCCAGCAGCTCTGTTAATAGCAATCAGCCCCAGCATTTT
>TRBJ2-7|TRBV28|NA|NA
CASSFWREGYEQYF
TGTGCCAGCAGTTTTTGGCGGGAAGGGTACGAGCAGTACTTC
>TRBJ2-2|TRBV10-3|NA|NA
CAISESVGVSGELFF
TGTGCCATCAGTGAGTCGGTAGGGGTCTCCGGGGAGCTGTTTTTT
>TRBJ1-1|TRBV27|few|TRBD1
CASSSSRDRGPIGGAFF
TGTGCCAGCAGTTCATCCCGGGACAGGGGGCCGATCGGGGGAGCTTTCTTT
>TRBJ2-5|TRBV7-2|NA|NA
CASSLRQGQQYF
TGTGCCAGCAGCTTAAGGCAGGGCCAGCAGTACTTC
>TRBJ1-6|TRBV5-1|NA|NA
CASRGGDDNSPLHF
TGCGCCAGCAGGGGAGGGGATGATAATTCACCCCTCCACTTT
>TRBJ2-3|TRBV5-4|NA|NA
CASSSGLNTQYF
TGTGCCAGCAGCTCGGGATTAAATACGCAGTATTTT
>TRBJ2-6|TRBV5-1|NA|NA
CASSPGSGANVLTF
TGCGCCAGCAGCCCGGGCTCTGGGGCCAACGTCCTGACTTTC
>TRBJ2-7|TRBV5-1|NA|TRBD2
CASSLAGGPYEQYF
TGCGCCAGCAGCTTGGCGGGGGGGCCTTACGAGCAGTACTTC
>TRBJ1-2|TRBV5-1|NA|NA
CASSLSAGEPGYTF
TGCGCCAGCAGTTTGTCTGCGGGGGAGCCAGGCTACACCTTC
>TRBJ1-6|TRBV28|NA|TRBD1
CASRRTGDNSPLHF
TGTGCCAGCAGACGGACAGGGGATAATTCACCCCTCCACTTT
>TRBJ1-2|TRBV5-1|NA|NA
CASSPGDNYGYTF
TGCGCCAGCAGCCCAGGGGATAACTATGGCTACACCTTC
>TRBJ2-1|TRBV5-5|NA|TRBD2
CASSSDPLGLAGVGEQFF
TGTGCCAGCAGCTCCGACCCTTTGGGACTAGCGGGGGTCGGTGAGCAGTTCTTC
>TRBJ1-1|TRBV7-9|few|NA
CASSFTGDTEAFF
TGTGCCAGCAGCTTCACAGGAGACACTGAAGCTTTCTTT
>TRBJ2-5|TRBV29-1|NA|TRBD1
CSVPPRQGVQGETQYF
TGCAGCGTCCCTCCCAGACAGGGGGTACAAGGGGAGACCCAGTACTTC
>TRBJ2-1|TRBV9|NA|TRBD2
CASSRLAGGRYSSYNEQFF
TGTGCCAGCAGCAGACTAGCGGGGGGGAGGTATAGTTCCTACAATGAGCAGTTCTTC
>TRBJ2-7|TRBV11-2|NA|TRBD2
CASSLDRPRGEYF
TGTGCCAGCAGCTTAGATAGGCCCCGGGGGGAGTACTTC
>TRBJ1-2|TRBV7-8|NA|TRBD1
CASSPVTPGQTTANYGYTF
TGTGCCAGCAGCCCAGTGACCCCGGGACAGACTACCGCTAACTATGGCTACACCTTC
>TRBJ1-3|TRBV18|NA|NA
CASSPNRDFSGNTIYF
TGTGCCAGCTCACCAAACAGGGATTTCTCTGGAAACACCATATATTTT
>TRBJ1-4|TRBV5-1|NA|NA
CASSLDSPTFEKLFF
TGCGCCAGCAGCTTGGACTCACCCACCTTTGAAAAACTGTTTTTT
>TRBJ1-6|TRBV4-2|NA|TRBD1
CASTPDRGSSPLHF
TGTGCCAGCACCCCGGACAGGGGTAGTTCACCCCTCCACTTT
>TRBJ2-6|TRBV5-4|NA|NA
CASSLPGASGANVLTF
TGTGCCAGCAGCTTGCCAGGGGCCTCTGGGGCCAACGTCCTGACTTTC
>TRBJ1-1|TRBV7-6|NA|NA
CASSRGNTEAFF
TGTGCCAGCAGCCGGGGGAACACTGAAGCTTTCTTT
>TRBJ1-2|TRBV9|NA|TRBD1
CASLDRQGNYGYTF
TGTGCCAGCCTCGACCGACAGGGGAACTATGGCTACACCTTC
>TRBJ2-7|TRBV19|NA|NA
CASNPGDHSYEQYF
TGTGCCAGTAATCCCGGGGATCACTCCTACGAGCAGTACTTC
>TRBJ1-5|TRBV5-6|NA|TRBD1
CASSFTGDAPNSNQPQHF
TGTGCCAGCAGCTTTACAGGGGATGCCCCAAATAGCAATCAGCCCCAGCATTTT
>TRBJ2-2|TRBV7-9|NA|TRBD1
CASSFGTETLTGELFF
TGTGCCAGCAGCTTCGGGACAGAGACGTTGACCGGGGAGCTGTTTTTT
>TRBJ2-2|TRBV11-2|NA|NA
CASSLRGRGTGELFF
TGTGCCAGCAGCTTACGGGGTCGAGGGACCGGGGAGCTGTTTTTT
>TRBJ2-1|TRBV28|NA|TRBD2
CASKSASGVGEQFF
TGTGCCAGCAAGTCAGCTAGCGGGGTAGGTGAGCAGTTCTTC
>TRBJ1-5|TRBV7-9|NA|TRBD1
CASSAGTGAVQPQHF
TGTGCCAGCAGCGCCGGGACAGGGGCGGTTCAGCCCCAGCATTTT
>TRBJ2-2|TRBV6-5|NA|NA
CASRGGGELFF
TGTGCCAGCAGGGGGGGAGGGGAGCTGTTTTTT
>TRBJ2-3|TRBV27|NA|TRBD1
CASRRTGSDTQYF
TGTGCCAGCAGAAGGACAGGCTCAGATACGCAGTATTTT
>TRBJ1-2|TRBV6-5|NA|TRBD1
CASSWTGVNYGYTF
TGTGCCAGCAGTTGGACAGGGGTAAACTATGGCTACACCTTC
>TRBJ2-2|TRBV7-6|NA|NA
CASSSLTLPGELFF
TGTGCCAGCAGCTCGTTGACTCTTCCCGGGGAGCTGTTTTTT
>TRBJ1-6|TRBV6-1|few|TRBD1
CASSEMEQGNSPLHF
TGTGCCAGCAGTGAAATGGAACAGGGGAATTCACCCCTCCACTTT
>TRBJ2-1|TRBV7-2|NA|TRBD2
CASSLEAGARSSYNEQFF
TGTGCCAGCAGCTTAGAAGCGGGGGCCCGCAGCTCCTACAATGAGCAGTTCTTC
>TRBJ1-2|TRBV6-1|NA|NA
CASAVGRKNYGYTF
TGTGCCAGCGCCGTGGGGAGAAAAAACTATGGCTACACCTTC
>TRBJ2-5|TRBV5-4|NA|TRBD2
CASSLGGGASQETQYF
TGTGCCAGCAGCTTGGGGGGGGGAGCCTCCCAAGAGACCCAGTACTTC
>TRBJ2-7|TRBV29-1|NA|TRBD2
CSVEDRVGGSSYEQYF
TGCAGCGTTGAAGACCGGGTGGGGGGGTCCTCCTACGAGCAGTACTTC
>TRBJ1-6|TRBV28|NA|NA
CASTLTGRALHF
TGTGCCAGCACCCTGACAGGAAGGGCCCTCCACTTT
>TRBJ2-7|TRBV6-6|NA|NA
CASSVDYSYEQYF
TGTGCCAGCAGTGTTGACTATTCCTACGAGCAGTACTTC
>TRBJ2-7|TRBV5-4|once|TRBD1
CASSWKTGGARAEQYF
TGTGCCAGCAGCTGGAAAACAGGGGGCGCAAGGGCCGAGCAGTACTTC
>TRBJ1-2|TRBV5-1|NA|NA
CASQDSRYGYTF
TGCGCCAGCCAGGACAGCCGTTATGGCTACACCTTC
>TRBJ1-1|TRBV18|NA|NA
CASSPDLRAVNTEAFF
TGTGCCAGCTCGCCAGACCTCAGGGCTGTGAACACTGAAGCTTTCTTT
>TRBJ2-7|TRBV15|NA|TRBD1
CATSRDMTGESYEQYF
TGTGCCACCAGCAGAGATATGACAGGGGAATCCTACGAGCAGTACTTC
>TRBJ1-4|TRBV19|NA|NA
CASSIDAPRNEKLFF
TGTGCCAGTAGTATCGACGCTCCGAGGAATGAAAAACTGTTTTTT
>TRBJ1-1|TRBV5-1|once|NA
CASSLEGTEAFF
TGCGCCAGCAGCTTGGAGGGGACTGAAGCTTTCTTT
>TRBJ2-1|TRBV18|NA|TRBD2
CASSPPSGGGAAEQFF
TGTGCCAGCTCACCACCGTCTGGCGGGGGGGCGGCTGAGCAGTTCTTC
>TRBJ1-6|TRBV6-4|NA|NA
CASSDRPGGDSPLHF
TGTGCCAGCAGTGACCGGCCGGGTGGAGATTCACCCCTCCACTTT
>TRBJ2-1|TRBV5-3|NA|NA
CARSLARDEQFF
TGTGCCAGAAGCTTGGCACGGGATGAGCAGTTCTTC
>TRBJ2-7|TRBV4-2|NA|NA
CASSNLGGPLNEQYF
TGTGCCAGCAGCAATCTGGGGGGGCCGCTCAACGAGCAGTACTTC
>TRBJ2-1|TRBV30|NA|TRBD2
CAWSRGTNNEQFF
TGTGCCTGGAGCAGAGGGACTAACAATGAGCAGTTCTTC